Presented here are 9 T cell receptor beta chains from one specimen sequenced in a study of T-cell reconstitution after alpha-beta-depleted transplantation in children. TCRbeta library construction was performed incorporating unique molecular identifiers. One entry per CDR3 protein results from TCRdb running MiXCR on the PCR reads. The table includes nearly 350,000 distinct CDR3 sequences, roughly 17% detected once. Sequencing used PBMCs, mostly from graft donor cells, obtained 360 days after TCRalphabeta/CD19-depleted stem cell transplant. Receptor source: a male patient between 2 and 15 years old who had a stem cell transplant for acute lymphoblastic leukemia, so the T cells may come from the graft donor.

This clonotype was seen a handful of times. This chain joins TRBV6-1 and TRBJ2-5; D is undetermined. Germline V gives CDR1 MNHNS, CDR2 SASEGT. V was shortened by 7 bases and J by 2 bases, with 11 bases between the two germline ends. CDR3 length: 13 amino acids. For the CDR3, the DNA is TGTGCCAGCAAGACCTATCCTCAAGAGACCCAGTACTTC. Protein product: CASKTYPQETQYF.

The gene calls are TRBV2 and TRBJ2-7, with D perhaps given as TRBD1 or TRBD2 (6 bases each). Trimming cost V 7 bases and J 0 bases, with 13 bases left between them. This CDR3 is 14 amino acids long. CDR1 is SNHLY, CDR2 FYNNEI, per germline. CDR3 amino acids: CASNPGASSYEQYF. The CDR3 DNA sequence: TGTGCCAGCAACCCGGGGGCGAGCTCCTACGAGCAGTACTTC.

There are many counts of this clonotype. The chain links TRBV20-1 to TRBJ2-3; D gene ambiguous. The V end was cut by 4 bases, the J end by 3 bases, with 5 bases between. The CDR3 runs to 11 residues. CDR1 DFQATT and CDR2 SNEGSKA come from the germline V gene (reference sequence). DNA for the CDR3: TGCAGTGCTACCTCAACAGATACGCAGTATTTT. Protein sequence: CSATSTDTQYF.

This clonotype was recorded only once. The CDR3 region is CASSRDRLPLAKNIQYF. In nucleotides, the CDR3 is TGTGCCAGCAGCCGGGACAGACTGCCGCTAGCCAAAAACATTCAGTACTTC. The V and J genes are TRBV2 and TRBJ2-4, with 7 bases aligning to TRBD1. Germline V gene sequence: CDR1 SNHLY, CDR2 FYNNEI. The CDR3 is made up of 17 amino acids. The trim removed 6 bases at V and 0 bases at J, leaving 11 bases unmatched.

This clonotype was detected only a few times. The rearrangement uses TRBV9 and TRBJ2-6; D remains unclear. CDR1 and CDR2 (germline): SGDLS, YYNGEE. CDR3 size: 14 residues. Deletions cut 0 bases from V and 2 bases from J, with 3 bases between. CDR3 bases: TGTGCCAGCAGCGTAGACGCTGGGGCCAACGTCCTGACTTTC. Its translation: CASSVDAGANVLTF.

This chain joins TRBV5-1 and TRBJ1-4; D not resolved. Trimming pared 2 bases from V and 3 bases from J, leaving 14 bases between. The CDR3 covers 16 residues. Germline assignment: CDR1 SGHRS and CDR2 YFSETQ. The CDR3 protein is CASSFTADLPNEKLFF. In DNA, the CDR3 is TGCGCCAGCAGCTTCACCGCTGACCTCCCTAATGAAAAACTGTTTTTT. Variable domain in full (rest from reference TRBV5-1 and TRBJ1-4): KAGVTQTPRYLIKTRGQQVTLSCSPISGHRSVSWYQQTPGQGLQFLFEYFSETQRNKGNFPGRFSGRQFSNSRSEMNVSTLELGDSALYLCASSFTADLPNEKLFFGSGTQLSVL.

This clonotype has ten or more counts. This chain links TRBV28 with TRBJ2-7, with 14 bases that match TRBD2. Trimming at V came to 4 bases and at J to 2 bases, leaving 10 bases not matched to a gene. The germline V gene encodes CDR1 MDHEN and CDR2 SYDVKM. The CDR3 totals 18 residues. As DNA, the CDR3 is TGTGCCAGCAGTTCTCCGGGACTAGCGGGAGTCACGCCCTACGAGCAGTACTTC. As protein: CASSSPGLAGVTPYEQYF.

This clonotype was observed a few times. The chain recombines TRBV24-1 with TRBJ2-1; perhaps TRBD1 as D (6 bases). The CDR3 is 14 amino acids. With 4 bases removed from V and 6 bases from J, the gap between germline ends came to 12 bases. CDR1 and CDR2 (germline): KGHDR, SFDVKD. The CDR3 coding sequence is TGTGCCACCAGTGACACAGGGTTCGGCAATGAGCAGTTCTTC. This codes for CATSDTGFGNEQFF.

In this sample, this clonotype turned up a few times. V and J are TRBV5-1 and TRBJ2-5, with 7 bases aligning to TRBD1. The CDR3 is made up of 15 amino acids. Germline CDR1 SGHRS, CDR2 YFSETQ. V was clipped by 4 bases and J by 2 bases; unmatched bases: 8. Here the CDR3 reads CASSPRWDSQETQYF. CDR3 nucleotide sequence: TGCGCCAGCAGCCCCCGATGGGACAGTCAAGAGACCCAGTACTTC. Complete variable domain (other parts from reference TRBV5-1 and TRBJ2-5): KAGVTQTPRYLIKTRGQQVTLSCSPISGHRSVSWYQQTPGQGLQFLFEYFSETQRNKGNFPGRFSGRQFSNSRSEMNVSTLELGDSALYLCASSPRWDSQETQYFGPGTRLLVL.